A single sample gave rise to the 26 T cell receptor beta chains below, sequenced in a study of shared clonotypes between healthy human individuals. TCRdb keeps only in-frame clones here, not all; method: immunoSEQ multiplex PCR. The repertoire holds approximately 470,000 clones, with around 80% as singletons. The sequencing input was PBMCs. Receptor source: a woman in her 40s in good health. Some clones in this sample may be carry-over from other donors' samples.

The genes are TRBV28 and TRBJ2-1; 8 bases align to TRBD2. CDR3 length equals 17 residues. Per germline, CDR1 MDHEN and CDR2 SYDVKM. V lost 1 base to trimming and J lost 2 bases; unmatched junction nucleotides: 7. Here the CDR3 reads CASSLSTTSGAYNEQFF. Here the CDR3 DNA reads TGTGCCAGCAGTTTATCCACCACTAGCGGTGCCTACAATGAGCAGTTCTTC.

This clone appeared a few times. The rearrangement uses TRBV7-2 and TRBJ2-2; 11 bases are shared with TRBD2. J lost 6 bases, V lost 1 base, and 7 bases had no gene match. CDR3 length: 17 amino acids. From germline, CDR1 is SGHTA and CDR2 FQGNSA. DNA for the CDR3: TGTGCCAGCAGCTTAGTTGGGACTAGCGGTCGGGCCGGGGAGCTGTTTTTT. Its protein product is CASSLVGTSGRAGELFF.

This clone was recorded once. The chain combines TRBV28 with TRBJ2-2, with D possibly TRBD1 on 6 matching bases. The CDR3 contains 12 residues. Germline V gene data show CDR1 as MDHEN and CDR2 as SYDVKM. The V gene lost 8 bases and the J gene lost 5 bases, with 9 bases spanning the gap. The CDR3 reads CASWGRTGELFF. Here the CDR3 DNA reads TGTGCCAGCTGGGGGCGGACCGGGGAGCTGTTTTTT. Full variable domain (remainder filled in from reference TRBV28 and TRBJ2-2): DVKVTQSSRYLVKRTGEKVFLECVQDMDHENMFWYRQDPGLGLRLIYFSYDVKMKEKGDIPEGYSVSREKKERFSLILESASTNQTSMYLCASWGRTGELFFGEGSRLTVL.

The gene calls are TRBV18 and TRBJ2-7, with TRBD2 matching 7 bases. The CDR3 is 15 amino acids. The ends lost 2 bases at V and 0 bases at J; junction bases unmatched: 4. Germline CDR1 is KGHSH and CDR2 is LQKENI. CDR3 sequence reads: CASSPGGGTSYEQYF. The CDR3 DNA is TGTGCCAGCTCACCAGGGGGGGGTACCTCCTACGAGCAGTACTTC.

J is TRBJ2-5 and V is TRBV2, with 8 positions matching TRBD1. The CDR3 is 15 amino acids. From germline, CDR1 is SNHLY and CDR2 FYNNEI. J was trimmed by 2 bases and V by 4 bases; bases with no gene match: 6. CDR3 residues: CASSGRTGRQETQYF. The DNA for the CDR3 is TGTGCCAGCAGTGGGAGGACAGGGAGGCAAGAGACCCAGTACTTC.

The rearrangement uses TRBV5-1 and TRBJ2-1; the D gene could be TRBD1 or TRBD2 (5 bases each). This CDR3 spans 18 amino acids. Trimming shortened V by 4 bases and J by 4 bases, and 24 bases separated the two germline ends. CDR1 and CDR2 from the germline V gene are SGHRS and YFSETQ. The CDR3 here is CASSLNGGTHAGYNEQFF. CDR3 in DNA: TGCGCCAGCAGCCTCAATGGGGGTACCCACGCCGGATACAATGAGCAGTTCTTC. The full variable domain, with the rest looked up from reference TRBV5-1 and TRBJ2-1, is KAGVTQTPRYLIKTRGQQVTLSCSPISGHRSVSWYQQTPGQGLQFLFEYFSETQRNKGNFPGRFSGRQFSNSRSEMNVSTLELGDSALYLCASSLNGGTHAGYNEQFFGPGTRLTVL.

The chain couples TRBV7-9 to TRBJ2-7; a weak D match, TRBD2 (5 bases). Trimming took 0 bases from V and 8 from J, leaving 14 bases between them. There are 14 residues in the CDR3. Germline V gene lookup returns CDR1 SEHNR and CDR2 FQNEAQ (reference sequence). Written as DNA, the CDR3 is TGTGCCAGCAGCTTAGCGATTAGGACTCCTCAGCAGTACTTC. This sequence encodes CASSLAIRTPQQYF.

CDR3 nucleotides: TGTGCCACCAGCAGAGATGGGACTAACTACAATGAGCAGTTCTTC. Translation: CATSRDGTNYNEQFF. The chain combines TRBV15 with TRBJ2-1; 7 bases match TRBD2. This CDR3 is 15 amino acids long. The V and J ends lost 0 bases and 3 bases, in that order; junction bases with no gene match: 2. CDR1 is LNHNV, CDR2 YYDKDF, per germline (reference sequence).

The J gene is TRBJ1-2, the V gene TRBV7-8; the D is unclear. From germline, CDR1 is SGHVS and CDR2 FQNEAQ. The V gene lost 2 bases and the J gene lost 4 bases, with 14 bases spanning the gap. The length of the CDR3 is 15 residues. The CDR3 region is CASSLSDRRGYGYTF. DNA of the CDR3: TGTGCCAGCAGCTTAAGCGATAGACGGGGCTATGGCTACACCTTC.

The chain has TRBV29-1 and TRBJ1-4; TRBD1 aligns across 11 bases. Looked up from germline, CDR1 is SQVTM and CDR2 is ANQGSEA. V lost 6 bases and J lost 7; bases outside the gene matches: 10. The CDR3 is 15 residues long. The CDR3: CSVGTGGAFGEKLFF. For the CDR3, the DNA is TGCAGCGTCGGGACAGGGGGTGCCTTTGGTGAAAAACTGTTTTTT.

This clone came up once. This sequence joins TRBV28 and TRBJ1-2; a possible D gene is TRBD1 (6 bases). Per germline, CDR1 MDHEN and CDR2 SYDVKM. V gave up 4 bases and J gave up 2 bases, with 11 bases separating them. The CDR3 consists of 14 residues. CDR3 loop: CASSSSQGNYGYTF. CDR3 nucleotide sequence: TGTGCCAGCAGTTCATCTCAGGGGAACTATGGCTACACCTTC.

As for this clone: This sample also contains other DNA sequences that code for the same CDR3. This chain connects TRBV28 to TRBJ2-7; 8 bases agree with TRBD2. V lost 5 bases and J lost 7; bases outside the gene matches: 4. Germline CDR1 and CDR2: MDHEN and SYDVKM. This CDR3 comprises 12 residues. CDR3 loop: CASSLSGREQYF. The CDR3, as DNA: TGTGCCAGCAGTCTAAGCGGGAGAGAGCAGTACTTC.

This clone occurred a few times. J is TRBJ2-7 and V is TRBV4-2; D gene unclear. The CDR3 loop spans 12 amino acids. Germline V CDR1 and CDR2: LGHNA, YNFKEQ. V was pared by 1 base and J by 3 bases, with 4 bases between. The CDR3, as DNA: TGTGCCAGCAGCCAAGGGAACTACGAGCAGTACTTC. Translation: CASSQGNYEQYF.

This clone was seen a single time. The V and J genes are TRBV27 and TRBJ2-1; D not certain. V lost 4 bases and J lost 4, with 17 bases in between. Germline CDR1 and CDR2: MNHEY and SMNVEV (reference sequence). This CDR3 region has 16 residues. CDR3 residues: CASSSPSLGPYNEQFF. The CDR3 DNA is TGTGCCAGCAGTTCCCCCTCCTTAGGGCCTTACAATGAGCAGTTCTTC.

The V gene is TRBV5-1, the J gene TRBJ1-1; D is unresolved. The germline gives CDR1 SGHRS, CDR2 YFSETQ. The germline V and J ends were trimmed by 4 bases and 4 bases, with 14 bases remaining between them. There are 14 residues in the CDR3. The CDR3 is CASSQNGLPTEAFF. CDR3 nucleotide sequence: TGCGCCAGCAGCCAAAACGGGCTTCCCACTGAAGCTTTCTTT. Complete variable domain (other parts from reference TRBV5-1 and TRBJ1-1): KAGVTQTPRYLIKTRGQQVTLSCSPISGHRSVSWYQQTPGQGLQFLFEYFSETQRNKGNFPGRFSGRQFSNSRSEMNVSTLELGDSALYLCASSQNGLPTEAFFGQGTRLTVV.

This clone came up once. A much bigger clone sits one base away, suggesting this may be a read error. At the DNA level, this CDR3 is encoded by other sequences in the same sample as well. The chain has TRBV7-8 and TRBJ2-7; 10 bases map to TRBD2. The CDR3 is 16 amino acids. The V and J ends lost 1 base and 7 bases, in that order; junction bases with no gene match: 10. CDR1 is SGHVS and CDR2 is FQNEAQ in the germline V gene. CDR3: CASSLGGSSGSLEQYF. The CDR3 bases are TGTGCCAGCAGCTTAGGAGGGTCTAGCGGGAGCCTTGAGCAGTACTTC.

This chain uses TRBV27 with TRBJ2-7; TRBD1 matches at 7 bases. Germline-derived CDR1 and CDR2 are MNHEY and SMNVEV (reference sequence). The CDR3 contains 17 residues. V lost 1 base to trimming and J lost 7 bases; unmatched junction nucleotides: 16. The CDR3 loop reads CASSLFSTGATYREQYF. The CDR3 DNA sequence: TGTGCCAGCAGTTTATTCTCTACAGGGGCGACTTACAGGGAGCAGTACTTC.

The chain uses TRBV4-1 and TRBJ2-7, with TRBD2 matching over 7 bases. Germline trimming cut 1 base from V and 3 bases from J; bases unmatched to any gene: 6. Germline V gives CDR1 MGHRA, CDR2 YSYEKL. The CDR3 runs to 15 residues. The CDR3 DNA reads TGCGCCAGCAGCCAAGGGGAGGGCTCCTACTACGAGCAGTACTTC. The encoded protein is CASSQGEGSYYEQYF.

The CDR3 protein is CASSFDRFGPTDTQYF. DNA of the CDR3: TGTGCCAGCAGCTTTGACAGGTTTGGACCCACAGATACGCAGTATTTT. The rearrangement uses TRBV5-6 and TRBJ2-3, with D perhaps matching TRBD1 (6 bases). The V end lost 2 bases, the J end lost 2 bases, and 15 bases lay between the germline ends. CDR1 and CDR2 (germline): SGHDT, YYEEEE. CDR3 length equals 16 residues.

The J gene is TRBJ2-7, the V gene TRBV15; 11 bases are a match to TRBD2. With V trimmed by 5 bases and J by 0 bases, 3 bases remained unmatched. This CDR3 region has 15 residues. Germline V CDR1 and CDR2: LNHNV, YYDKDF (reference sequence). The CDR3, as DNA: TGTGCCACCAGCCCAACTAGCGGGAGCTCCTACGAGCAGTACTTC. Its translation: CATSPTSGSSYEQYF. The full variable domain, rest sourced from reference TRBV15 and TRBJ2-7, is DAMVIQNPRYQVTQFGKPVTLSCSQTLNHNVMYWYQQKSSQAPKLLFHYYDKDFNNEADTPDNFQSRRPNTSFCFLDIRSPGLGDTAMYLCATSPTSGSSYEQYFGPGTRLTVT.

The chain recombines TRBV30 with TRBJ2-7; TRBD2 aligns across 7 bases. Germline trimming cut 5 bases from V and 2 bases from J; bases unmatched to any gene: 0. From germline, CDR1 is GTSNPN and CDR2 SVGIG (reference sequence). The CDR3 totals 11 residues. This chain's CDR3 is CAWGLAYEQYF. DNA for the CDR3: TGTGCCTGGGGACTAGCCTACGAGCAGTACTTC.

As to this clone: The sample holds other DNA sequences that translate to the same CDR3. This chain joins TRBV9 and TRBJ2-6; tentative D call: TRBD2 (5 bases). Trimming removed 0 bases from V and 4 bases from J, with 8 bases in between. Germline V CDR1 and CDR2: SGDLS, YYNGEE. CDR3 length equals 15 residues. CDR3 sequence (DNA): TGTGCCAGCAGCGTAGGAGGGTCCGGGGCCAACGTCCTGACTTTC. This encodes CASSVGGSGANVLTF.

This chain uses TRBV27 with TRBJ1-2; TRBD1 agrees at 7 bases. The CDR3 spans 18 residues. Losses at the gene ends were 4 bases for V and 2 bases for J; bases not matched to a gene: 16. CDR1 is MNHEY, CDR2 SMNVEV, per germline (reference sequence). The CDR3 DNA is TGTGCCAGCAGTTCGATTTCTATTGGGACAGTACGAAACTATGGCTACACCTTC. Amino acid sequence: CASSSISIGTVRNYGYTF.

The chain links TRBV2 to TRBJ2-2; maybe TRBD2 (5 bases). In germline, CDR1 is SNHLY, CDR2 FYNNEI. Trimming took off 1 base at V and 6 bases at J, with 9 bases between the two ends. The CDR3 spans 14 residues. The chain's CDR3 is CASSEVRLPGELFF. The CDR3 DNA reads TGTGCCAGCAGTGAAGTACGACTACCCGGGGAGCTGTTTTTT.

The chain joins TRBV6-6 to TRBJ1-1; D remains unclear. Per the germline V gene, CDR1 is MNHNY and CDR2 is SVGAGI (reference sequence). V was shortened by 7 bases and J by 5 bases, with 8 bases between the two germline ends. The CDR3 covers 11 residues. The CDR3 spells CASIVGTEAFF. In nucleotides, the CDR3 is TGTGCCAGCATTGTCGGGACTGAAGCTTTCTTT.

The chain joins TRBV4-2 to TRBJ2-7; D may correspond to TRBD1 or TRBD2 (6 bases each). Germline loops: CDR1 LGHNA, CDR2 YNFKEQ. CDR3 length: 15 residues. Trimming cost V 0 bases and J 3 bases, with 12 bases left between them. The CDR3 loop is CASSQDRGQGYEQYF. The CDR3 coding sequence is TGTGCCAGCAGCCAAGATCGGGGGCAGGGCTACGAGCAGTACTTC.